This TCR beta chain came from a study of cytomegalovirus exposure and HLA in healthy donors. This CDR3 region has 14 residues. Trimming took off 6 bases at V and 1 base at J, with 12 bases between the two ends. The V gene's germline CDR1 is KGHSH and CDR2 LQKENI. This PCR relied on a set of 60 Vbeta primers and 13 Jbeta primers. Here immunoSEQ multiplex PCR was the method, and the copy in TCRdb shows in-frame clones only, minus some. The sample spans 96,000 or so clones; the ten largest clones claim 3% to 3.5%. This TCR derives from a woman in her 30s in good health and CMV-seronegative. The chain uses TRBV18 and TRBJ1-1; D remains ambiguous. Sequenced input: PBMCs. This chain's CDR3 is CASSSGISNTEAFF. The CDR3 DNA reads as TGTGCCAGCTCTTCCGGGATCTCGAACACTGAAGCTTTCTTT. The complete variable domain, with remaining parts taken from reference TRBV18 and TRBJ1-1, reads NAGVMQNPRHLVRRRGQEARLRCSPMKGHSHVYWYRQLPEEGLKFMVYLQKENIIDESGMPKERFSAEFPKEGPSILRIQQVVRGDSAAYFCASSSGISNTEAFFGQGTRLTVV.